These T cell receptor beta chains were read from a single sample in a study of blood T cell repertoires in COVID-19. Sequenced by immunoSEQ multiplex PCR; TCRdb stores in-frame clones only, minus some. The sample holds about 200,000 clones, roughly 80% seen once. The sequencing input was peripheral blood. The receptors stem from a man between 60 and 75 years old with acute or convalescent COVID-19. CDR3s include the opening cysteine and the closing phenylalanine or tryptophan. A D gene is named only where the DNA matches it firmly. The size field is filled for only some rows; it gives once, few, many or a size class.

abundance: -
d_gene: TRBD2
j_gene: TRBJ2-1
v_gene: TRBV2
CDR3nt: TGTGCCAGCAGGACAGTAGCGGGAGGGGCCTACAATGAGCAGTTCTTC
CDR3aa: CASRTVAGGAYNEQFF

abundance: -
d_gene: TRBD1
j_gene: TRBJ1-2
v_gene: TRBV7-2
CDR3nt: TGTGCCAGCAGCGTATCCGGGACAGGGGCCTATGGCTACACCTTC
CDR3aa: CASSVSGTGAYGYTF

abundance: -
d_gene: TRBD1
j_gene: TRBJ1-2
v_gene: TRBV6-5
CDR3nt: TGTGCCAGCAGTTTACGACAGGGGGGTGGCTACACCTTC
CDR3aa: CASSLRQGGGYTF

abundance: -
d_gene: TRBD1
j_gene: TRBJ1-1
v_gene: TRBV19
CDR3nt: TGTGCCAGTAGTAGGCCGGGACAGGTTGAAGCTTTCTTT
CDR3aa: CASSRPGQVEAFF

abundance: -
d_gene: TRBD2
j_gene: TRBJ2-3
v_gene: TRBV30
CDR3nt: TGTGCCTGGAGTGCCGGACTAGCGGGACTAGATACGCAGTATTTT
CDR3aa: CAWSAGLAGLDTQYF

abundance: -
d_gene: -
j_gene: TRBJ2-3
v_gene: TRBV2
CDR3nt: TGTGCCAGCAGTGCCCAGCCTAGAGGTACGCAGTATTTT
CDR3aa: CASSAQPRGTQYF

abundance: -
d_gene: TRBD2
j_gene: TRBJ2-2
v_gene: TRBV11-2
CDR3nt: TGTGCCAGCAGCTTAGTTTCGGGGGGTACCGGGGAGCTGTTTTTT
CDR3aa: CASSLVSGGTGELFF

abundance: -
d_gene: -
j_gene: TRBJ1-3
v_gene: TRBV6-5
CDR3nt: TGTGCCAGCAGCTTAGAGGACTTTGCTGGAAACACCATATATTTT
CDR3aa: CASSLEDFAGNTIYF

abundance: few
d_gene: -
j_gene: TRBJ1-1
v_gene: TRBV6-2/TRBV6-3
CDR3nt: TGTGCCAGCAGTTACACACCGGGCAGGGCACGAACTGAAGCTTTCTTT
CDR3aa: CASSYTPGRARTEAFF

abundance: -
d_gene: TRBD2
j_gene: TRBJ2-1
v_gene: TRBV5-4
CDR3nt: TGTGCCAGCAGCTTGGAGCTAGCGGGAGGGAGCTCCTACAATGAGCAGTTCTTC
CDR3aa: CASSLELAGGSSYNEQFF

abundance: few
d_gene: -
j_gene: TRBJ1-6
v_gene: TRBV11-3
CDR3nt: TGTGCCAGCAGCTTAGAAGGGAGCGCCAATTCACCCCTCCACTTT
CDR3aa: CASSLEGSANSPLHF

abundance: once
d_gene: -
j_gene: TRBJ2-3
v_gene: TRBV14
CDR3nt: TGTGCCAGCAGCCAAGGTAACAGGGCAACAGATACGCAGTATTTT
CDR3aa: CASSQGNRATDTQYF

abundance: -
d_gene: TRBD1
j_gene: TRBJ1-4
v_gene: TRBV18
CDR3nt: TGTGCCAGCTCACCTCTGACAGGGGGCATCGGAAAACTGTTTTTT
CDR3aa: CASSPLTGGIGKLFF

abundance: -
d_gene: TRBD2
j_gene: TRBJ2-1
v_gene: TRBV24-1
CDR3nt: TGTGCCACCAGCCCCAAACTAGCGGGGGATGAGCAGTTCTTC
CDR3aa: CATSPKLAGDEQFF

abundance: -
d_gene: -
j_gene: TRBJ2-7
v_gene: TRBV5-8
CDR3nt: TGTGCCAGCAGCCGAGACTACGAGCAGTACTTC
CDR3aa: CASSRDYEQYF

abundance: once
d_gene: -
j_gene: TRBJ2-2
v_gene: TRBV7-3
CDR3nt: TGTGCCAGCAGCTTAAGGGGGTCGCGGGGAAAGGCCGGGGAGCTGTTTTTT
CDR3aa: CASSLRGSRGKAGELFF

abundance: -
d_gene: -
j_gene: TRBJ1-1
v_gene: TRBV29-1
CDR3nt: TGCAGCGTTAACCAGGGTGAAGCTTTCTTT
CDR3aa: CSVNQGEAFF

abundance: few
d_gene: TRBD2
j_gene: TRBJ2-1
v_gene: TRBV6-2/TRBV6-3
CDR3nt: TGTGCCAGCAGACCTGGTACTAGCGGGAGATCGTTCAATGAGCAGTTCTTC
CDR3aa: CASRPGTSGRSFNEQFF

abundance: -
d_gene: -
j_gene: TRBJ1-1
v_gene: TRBV7-9
CDR3nt: TGTGCCAGCAGCCCTGACATAACTGAAGCTTTCTTT
CDR3aa: CASSPDITEAFF

abundance: -
d_gene: TRBD1
j_gene: TRBJ2-5
v_gene: TRBV7-9
CDR3nt: TGTGCCAGCTCCGGGACAGGGAGGCCGGAGACCCAGTACTTC
CDR3aa: CASSGTGRPETQYF

abundance: -
d_gene: TRBD2
j_gene: TRBJ2-3
v_gene: TRBV11-2
CDR3nt: TGTGCCAGCAGCGTTACAGCGGGGGGGCAGGGAGATACGCAGTATTTT
CDR3aa: CASSVTAGGQGDTQYF

abundance: -
d_gene: -
j_gene: TRBJ1-2
v_gene: TRBV24-1
CDR3nt: TGTGCCACCAGTGATTCCGGCTATGGCTACACCTTC
CDR3aa: CATSDSGYGYTF

abundance: -
d_gene: TRBD1
j_gene: TRBJ2-3
v_gene: TRBV9
CDR3nt: TGTGCCAGCAGCGCCCCGGGACAGGGGCTTTCGGATACGCAGTATTTT
CDR3aa: CASSAPGQGLSDTQYF

abundance: -
d_gene: -
j_gene: TRBJ1-6
v_gene: TRBV19
CDR3nt: TGTGCCAGTAGTGGGGAGACAGGAAGGAATTCACCCCTCCACTTT
CDR3aa: CASSGETGRNSPLHF

abundance: -
d_gene: -
j_gene: TRBJ2-1
v_gene: TRBV3-1/TRBV3-2
CDR3nt: TGTGCCAGCAGCCCGGTCGGAGTGTCCTACAATGAGCAGTTCTTC
CDR3aa: CASSPVGVSYNEQFF

abundance: -
d_gene: TRBD1
j_gene: TRBJ1-2
v_gene: TRBV5-1
CDR3nt: TGCGCCAGCAGCTTGGAACGGACAGGGGGACGCTACACCTTC
CDR3aa: CASSLERTGGRYTF

abundance: -
d_gene: -
j_gene: TRBJ2-1
v_gene: TRBV7-7
CDR3nt: TGTGCTAGCAGCTTAACTGAATACAATGAGCAGTTCTTC
CDR3aa: CASSLTEYNEQFF

abundance: -
d_gene: TRBD2
j_gene: TRBJ2-7
v_gene: TRBV5-1
CDR3nt: TGCGCCAGCAGCTCCACGAGGAGCGGGGGGTATTACGAGCAGTACTTC
CDR3aa: CASSSTRSGGYYEQYF

abundance: -
d_gene: -
j_gene: TRBJ1-3
v_gene: TRBV11-1
CDR3nt: TGTGCCAGCAGCGCGAGGGTTACCTCTGGAAACACCATATATTTT
CDR3aa: CASSARVTSGNTIYF

abundance: -
d_gene: -
j_gene: TRBJ1-6
v_gene: TRBV4-3
CDR3nt: TGCGCCAGCAGCCGGTTAACAGGGAGCAATTCACCCCTCCACTTT
CDR3aa: CASSRLTGSNSPLHF

abundance: -
d_gene: -
j_gene: TRBJ2-2
v_gene: TRBV12-5
CDR3nt: TGTGCTAGTGGTTTGGGCGTTCAAACAGGGTTCGGGGAGCTGTTTTTT
CDR3aa: CASGLGVQTGFGELFF

abundance: -
d_gene: -
j_gene: TRBJ2-1
v_gene: TRBV9
CDR3nt: TGTGCCAGCAGCGTGGGATTCGTCGGGAGTGACGATGAGCAGTTCTTC
CDR3aa: CASSVGFVGSDDEQFF

abundance: -
d_gene: -
j_gene: TRBJ1-5
v_gene: TRBV11-3
CDR3nt: TGTGCCAGCAGCTTAGTTGGGGCAAGGGTAGGTTTGAAGCCCCAGCATTTT
CDR3aa: CASSLVGARVGLKPQHF

abundance: few
d_gene: -
j_gene: TRBJ1-1
v_gene: TRBV5-5
CDR3nt: TGTGCCAGCAGCGACCGGGACACCAAGAACACTGAAGCTTTCTTT
CDR3aa: CASSDRDTKNTEAFF

abundance: -
d_gene: TRBD2
j_gene: TRBJ2-3
v_gene: TRBV5-4
CDR3nt: TGTGCCAGCAGCTTGAAGGCGGGAGCAGATACGCAGTATTTT
CDR3aa: CASSLKAGADTQYF

abundance: -
d_gene: -
j_gene: TRBJ1-6
v_gene: TRBV28
CDR3nt: TGTGCCAGCAGTTTGCCCCAAGTGGGCAATTCACCCCTCCACTTT
CDR3aa: CASSLPQVGNSPLHF